This T cell receptor (beta chain) was retrieved from a study of CD8 T cells in Susac syndrome. Study-level points and caveats: Individuals included in the TCR sequencing and HLA analysis were acknowledged by the study to be relatively few in number.

An amount of RNA that ranged from roughly 0.45 to 1 ug was reverse transcribed with random hexamers. Multiplex PCR with immunoSEQ amplified the TCR beta CDR3 across 54 Vbeta and 13 Jbeta. TCRdb fed the immunoSEQ multiplex PCR reads into MiXCR, producing one record per CDR3 protein. The sample records about 140,000 distinct CDR3 sequences, approximately 94% being singletons. Germline V lookup: CDR1 MNHEY, CDR2 SMNVEV (reference sequence). The CDR3 extends over 13 amino acids. V was shortened by 5 bases and J by 5 bases, with 12 bases between the two germline ends. Comments on this clonotype: Antigen: not known.

TCR beta was sequenced from blood CD8+ and CD4+ T cells. TEMRA cells underwent FACS enrichment and CD8+ and CD4+ T cells underwent negative isolation. The sample consisted of CD4+ T cells from PBMCs. This sequence joins TRBV27 and TRBJ1-2, with no clear D. The TCR originated in a human donor in good health. As DNA, the CDR3 is TGTGCCAGCAGTCCGTGGGGTCCATATGGCTACACCTTC. Translating gives CASSPWGPYGYTF.